A selection of T cell receptor beta chains follows, all from one sample in a study of shared clonotypes between healthy human individuals. Using immunoSEQ multiplex PCR, the repertoire was profiled, and TCRdb retains in-frame clones only, with some absent. The table shows some 650,000 clones, with roughly 97% occurring only once. The sample consisted of naive CD4+ T cells sorted from blood. These receptors were taken from a young woman in good health. Both conserved end residues are part of each CDR3. The D gene is left open where the match is weak. Expanded clones get a size class; other rows say once, few or many, or leave the size out.

v_call: TRBV28; j_call: TRBJ2-1; clone_size: -; d_call: TRBD2; cdr3_aa: CASSLSGRSGNEQFF; cdr3_nt: TGTGCCAGCAGTTTGAGCGGGAGGTCCGGCAATGAGCAGTTCTTC
v_call: TRBV5-1; j_call: TRBJ2-7; clone_size: -; d_call: TRBD2; cdr3_aa: CASRSRLAGDASYEQYF; cdr3_nt: TGCGCCAGCAGGAGTCGACTAGCGGGGGACGCCTCCTACGAGCAGTACTTC
v_call: TRBV6-5; j_call: TRBJ2-3; clone_size: -; d_call: -; cdr3_aa: CASSYSGLSTDTQYF; cdr3_nt: TGTGCCAGCAGTTACTCTGGACTTAGCACAGATACGCAGTATTTT
v_call: TRBV9; j_call: TRBJ2-1; clone_size: -; d_call: TRBD2; cdr3_aa: CASRHDLAGGNEQFF; cdr3_nt: TGTGCCAGCCGACACGACCTAGCGGGAGGCAATGAGCAGTTCTTC
v_call: TRBV5-1; j_call: TRBJ2-7; clone_size: -; d_call: -; cdr3_aa: CASSKNLGTYEQYF; cdr3_nt: TGCGCCAGCAGCAAAAACCTAGGGACCTACGAGCAGTACTTC
v_call: TRBV9; j_call: TRBJ2-3; clone_size: -; d_call: -; cdr3_aa: CASSSGSTDTQYF; cdr3_nt: TGTGCCAGCAGCTCCGGGAGCACAGATACGCAGTATTTT
v_call: TRBV4-2; j_call: TRBJ1-2; clone_size: -; d_call: -; cdr3_aa: CASSQDVRNFNYGYTF; cdr3_nt: TGTGCCAGCAGCCAAGACGTCCGTAATTTTAACTATGGCTACACCTTC
v_call: TRBV2; j_call: TRBJ2-1; clone_size: -; d_call: -; cdr3_aa: CASSYYNEQFF; cdr3_nt: TGTGCCAGCAGTTATTACAATGAGCAGTTCTTC
v_call: TRBV2; j_call: TRBJ2-7; clone_size: -; d_call: -; cdr3_aa: CASTYTYEQYF; cdr3_nt: TGTGCCAGCACTTACACGTACGAGCAGTACTTC
v_call: TRBV6-6; j_call: TRBJ1-1; clone_size: -; d_call: -; cdr3_aa: CASSYERNTEAFF; cdr3_nt: TGTGCCAGCAGTTACGAAAGGAACACTGAAGCTTTCTTT
v_call: TRBV7-2; j_call: TRBJ2-7; clone_size: -; d_call: TRBD2; cdr3_aa: CASSLLPLAGGPRNEQYF; cdr3_nt: TGTGCCAGCAGCTTACTACCATTAGCGGGAGGGCCCCGGAACGAGCAGTACTTC
v_call: TRBV28; j_call: TRBJ1-1; clone_size: once; d_call: -; cdr3_aa: CASSERAGRDGNTEAFF; cdr3_nt: TGTGCCAGCAGTGAACGTGCGGGGAGGGACGGGAACACTGAAGCTTTCTTT
v_call: TRBV6-1; j_call: TRBJ2-3; clone_size: -; d_call: TRBD1; cdr3_aa: CASSDPTGTTDTQYF; cdr3_nt: TGTGCCAGCAGTGACCCGACAGGGACCACAGATACGCAGTATTTT
v_call: TRBV19; j_call: TRBJ1-5; clone_size: -; d_call: -; cdr3_aa: CASSIDPANNQPQHF; cdr3_nt: TGTGCCAGTAGTATAGATCCTGCCAACAATCAGCCCCAGCATTTT